The rows below give T cell receptor beta chains drawn from one sample of a study of cytotoxic CD8 clonotypes in ibrutinib-treated CLL. Using immunoSEQ multiplex PCR, the repertoire was profiled, and TCRdb retains in-frame clones only, with some absent. The sample includes tens of thousands of clones, roughly three quarters seen only once; the top ten take roughly 13%. The sequencing here drew on PBMCs, taken after 12 months of ibrutinib treatment. Source of these receptors: a human donor with chronic lymphocytic leukemia. Both conserved end residues are part of each CDR3. The D gene is left open where the match is weak. Some rows have no size entry. The others give once, few or many, or a class for an expanded clone.

J: TRBJ2-1
size: -
D: -
V: TRBV25-1
CDR3: CASRVRHEQFF
DNA: TGTGCCAGCAGAGTACGACATGAGCAGTTCTTC

J: TRBJ2-2
size: -
D: -
V: TRBV6-6
CDR3: CASSYSRIRGELFF
DNA: TGTGCCAGCAGTTACTCAAGGATTAGGGGGGAGCTGTTTTTT

J: TRBJ1-1
size: few
D: -
V: TRBV10-3
CDR3: CAISRGAGGSTEAFF
DNA: TGTGCCATCAGTCGGGGGGCCGGAGGTAGCACTGAAGCTTTCTTT

J: TRBJ2-7
size: -
D: TRBD2
V: TRBV5-6
CDR3: CASTRGVGTSYEQYF
DNA: TGTGCCAGCACCCGGGGGGTAGGGACCTCCTACGAGCAGTACTTC

J: TRBJ1-2
size: few
D: -
V: TRBV2
CDR3: CASSQALVVGYTF
DNA: TGTGCCAGCAGTCAGGCCCTCGTTGTAGGCTACACCTTC

J: TRBJ1-2
size: -
D: TRBD1
V: TRBV19
CDR3: CASSLRTGSYTF
DNA: TGTGCCAGTAGTCTCAGGACAGGGAGCTACACCTTC

J: TRBJ1-1
size: -
D: -
V: TRBV2
CDR3: CASSRGGTEAFF
DNA: TGTGCCAGCAGTAGGGGAGGAACTGAAGCTTTCTTT

J: TRBJ1-5
size: -
D: TRBD1
V: TRBV19
CDR3: CASSMMAGGPLKAQHF
DNA: TGTGCCAGTAGTATGATGGCAGGGGGCCCGCTAAAGGCCCAGCATTTT

J: TRBJ1-2
size: -
D: TRBD1
V: TRBV7-2
CDR3: CASSPGQPLRYGYTF
DNA: TGTGCCAGCAGCCCGGGACAGCCCTTGCGCTATGGCTACACCTTC

J: TRBJ1-1
size: -
D: -
V: TRBV2
CDR3: CASSQGPEAFF
DNA: TGTGCCAGCAGTCAGGGTCCTGAAGCTTTCTTT

J: TRBJ1-2
size: many
D: -
V: TRBV30
CDR3: CAWSNRESVGYTF
DNA: TGTGCCTGGAGTAACAGGGAATCTGTTGGCTACACCTTC

J: TRBJ2-2
size: -
D: -
V: TRBV11-3
CDR3: CASSLAVGELFF
DNA: TGTGCCAGCAGCTTAGCCGTCGGGGAGCTGTTTTTT

J: TRBJ2-3
size: few
D: -
V: TRBV5-1
CDR3: CASSLAQGTTDTQYF
DNA: TGCGCCAGCAGCTTGGCCCAGGGAACTACAGATACGCAGTATTTT

J: TRBJ2-1
size: -
D: TRBD2
V: TRBV5-5
CDR3: CASSLLWREGSYNEQFF
DNA: TGTGCCAGCAGCTTGCTATGGAGGGAGGGCTCCTACAATGAGCAGTTCTTC

J: TRBJ2-7
size: -
D: TRBD2
V: TRBV7-9
CDR3: CASSGLAGGYEQYF
DNA: TGTGCCAGCAGCGGACTAGCGGGAGGTTACGAGCAGTACTTC

J: TRBJ2-7
size: few
D: -
V: TRBV5-4
CDR3: CASSLGREPREQYF
DNA: TGTGCCAGCAGCTTGGGAAGGGAGCCCCGCGAGCAGTACTTC

J: TRBJ2-6
size: -
D: -
V: TRBV27
CDR3: CASSPRVNSGANVLTF
DNA: TGTGCCAGCAGTCCCCGGGTTAACTCTGGGGCCAACGTCCTGACTTTC

J: TRBJ2-5
size: -
D: -
V: TRBV6-1
CDR3: CASSEGSQETQYF
DNA: TGTGCCAGCAGTGAAGGCTCCCAAGAGACCCAGTACTTC

J: TRBJ2-1
size: -
D: TRBD2
V: TRBV2
CDR3: CASSEGAAGAREQFF
DNA: TGTGCCAGCAGTGAAGGCGCAGCGGGAGCCCGTGAGCAGTTCTTC

J: TRBJ1-1
size: -
D: TRBD1
V: TRBV6-5
CDR3: CASSYRDSLNTEAFF
DNA: TGTGCCAGCAGTTATAGGGACAGCCTGAACACTGAAGCTTTCTTT

J: TRBJ2-7
size: -
D: TRBD1
V: TRBV7-9
CDR3: CASSSQGLEQYF
DNA: TGTGCCAGCAGCTCACAGGGGCTCGAGCAGTACTTC

J: TRBJ1-5
size: few
D: TRBD1
V: TRBV19
CDR3: CASQIGGSHSNQPQHF
DNA: TGTGCCAGTCAGATAGGGGGCAGCCATAGCAATCAGCCCCAGCATTTT

J: TRBJ1-2
size: few
D: -
V: TRBV7-9
CDR3: CASSSGTDNYGYTF
DNA: TGTGCCAGCAGCTCGGGGACGGATAACTATGGCTACACCTTC

J: TRBJ1-1
size: few
D: TRBD1
V: TRBV28
CDR3: CASRLTGANTEAFF
DNA: TGTGCCAGCAGGCTGACAGGGGCGAACACTGAAGCTTTCTTT

J: TRBJ2-1
size: few
D: TRBD2
V: TRBV27
CDR3: CASRLPSGNEQFF
DNA: TGTGCCAGCAGATTGCCTAGCGGCAATGAGCAGTTCTTC

J: TRBJ2-2
size: few
D: -
V: TRBV30
CDR3: CAWSARSGHTGELFF
DNA: TGTGCCTGGAGTGCGCGAAGCGGGCACACCGGGGAGCTGTTTTTT

J: TRBJ2-5
size: -
D: -
V: TRBV29-1
CDR3: CSVTPGQGWETQYF
DNA: TGCAGCGTTACCCCGGGGCAGGGGTGGGAGACCCAGTACTTC

J: TRBJ1-3
size: -
D: -
V: TRBV13
CDR3: CASSLKGSGNTIYF
DNA: TGTGCCAGCAGCCTGAAGGGCAGTGGAAACACCATATATTTT

J: TRBJ1-1
size: -
D: TRBD1
V: TRBV7-6
CDR3: CASSLVSTGGQGTEAFF
DNA: TGTGCCAGCAGCTTAGTGTCGACAGGGGGCCAGGGCACTGAAGCTTTCTTT

J: TRBJ1-2
size: -
D: -
V: TRBV5-5
CDR3: CASSLSQGGGYTF
DNA: TGTGCCAGCAGCTTGTCCCAGGGTGGGGGCTACACCTTC

J: TRBJ2-7
size: -
D: TRBD1
V: TRBV7-8
CDR3: CASSLGDRLYEQYF
DNA: TGTGCCAGCAGCTTGGGGGACAGGCTCTACGAGCAGTACTTC

J: TRBJ1-2
size: -
D: -
V: TRBV10-3
CDR3: CAISESLGRQNYGYTF
DNA: TGTGCCATCAGTGAGTCCTTAGGTCGGCAGAACTATGGCTACACCTTC

J: TRBJ2-3
size: -
D: -
V: TRBV19
CDR3: CASQDRSLSTDTQYF
DNA: TGTGCCAGTCAGGACCGGAGTTTAAGCACAGATACGCAGTATTTT

J: TRBJ2-3
size: -
D: TRBD2
V: TRBV15
CDR3: CATSRPLESGRTGTDTQYF
DNA: TGTGCCACCAGCAGGCCCCTGGAGAGCGGGAGAACCGGCACAGATACGCAGTATTTT